Described below is a single TCR beta chain sequence and its context. Its binding antigen is unknown. Within one base of it there is no much larger clone, and no base qualities were kept. CDR3 length: 15 amino acids, cysteine to phenylalanine. The entry retains the CDR3 DNA only, 45 bases that are in frame from base 1. Deletion took 2 bases off V and 4 bases off J, with a span of 14 bases between the germline ends. Looking up the germline V gene (reference sequence) yields CDR1 MNHEY and CDR2 SMNVEV. The data stem from a study of blood T cell repertoires in COVID-19 (dated by TCRdb to about 2020). Background for the entire study: Collaborator samples came from the United States, Italy and Spain and covered acute and convalescent phases of COVID-19. The prospective study material was composed of cDNA or gDNA derived from T cells, B-cell-depleted T cells, or PBMCs. Deeply sampled blood TCRbeta repertoires from subjects exposed to, actively infected with, or recovered from COVID-19 were included in the dataset. A freely available public database, intended as a resource for researchers studying the immune response to SARS-CoV-2, is where the repertoires were released. The samples were drawn from the first 160 participants of the ongoing ImmuneRACE study and from 1,254 subjects provided by 6 global collaborators. The sample metadata nearly always contained a de-identified subject ID, COVID-19 status, age in years and sex. Where available, HLA class I and class II types were taken from metadata supplied by the sample provider and were not determined by assay-based typing. Overall results and qualifications from the work: How much clinical and demographic metadata was included differed by source and by participant, and the metadata was provided uncurated.

Enrolling through a virtual design, the prospective study's participants ranged in age from roughly 18 to 90 years and lived across 24 United States geographic areas. To assign participants to cohorts, the prospective study relied on clinical history that participants themselves reported in a screening survey and a study questionnaire. Recovered participants in ImmuneRACE Cohort 3 were defined as having two consecutive negative NP/OP PCR tests, clearance from a healthcare professional, or resolution of symptoms. In the prospective study, mobile phlebotomists collected whole blood, serum and a nasopharyngeal or oropharyngeal swab from each participant. Additional blood draws and questionnaires over an approximately 2-month period could optionally be provided by prospective study participants. Before DNA extraction, prospective study blood samples were shipped either frozen or at room temperature.

TCRbeta CDR3 regions were amplified from genomic DNA using the immunoSEQ Assay, a bias-controlled multiplex PCR. In the paper's pipeline: Nucleated cell counts per sample were estimated from amplification of reference gene primers within the assay. To quantify the absolute abundance of each unique TCRbeta CDR3 rearrangement, sequence reads were collapsed and filtered. Productive Simpson clonality was computed per sample as the square root of Simpson's diversity index over productive rearrangements. TCRdb's version of the immuneACCESS table is confined to in-frame rearrangements and falls short of the full clone set. An unresolved V gene accounts for under half of the shortfall where checked; the remainder is of unknown origin. V and J calls and clone size come straight from that table; D and trimming were deduced from the DNA. For this sample the table gives 300,000 to 400,000 clones, of which roughly 87% were detected only once. Of the sample, approximately 0.99% falls within the top ten clones.

The chain employs TRBV27 and TRBJ1-2, with the D segment identity uncertain. This TCR derives from a woman under 40 who had recovered from COVID-19. The specimen was PBMCs or T cells enriched from blood (not recorded which). DNA sequence: TGTGCCAGCAGTTTAGGGCCGGGGTCGGCCTATGGCTACACCTTC. This is translated as CASSLGPGSAYGYTF.